These T cell receptor beta chains were read from a single sample in a study of read filtering for tumor transcriptome and immune sequencing. TCRdb fed the reads into MiXCR, producing one record per CDR3 protein. There are 90,000 to 95,000 distinct CDR3 sequences in the sample; approximately 21% occur only once, and over 10% lies in the top ten. The specimen was a population of CD138-negative cells sorted from bone marrow. Receptor source: a donor at least 40 years old with multiple myeloma. Each CDR3 is given with its conserved first and last residue. The D gene is left open where the match is weak. The size entry is marked missing in some rows and otherwise reads once, few, many or a size class.

many TRBJ2-5 TRBV5-1 TRBD1 TGCGCCAGCAGCTTGGCCGGGGACAGACAAGAGACCCAGTACTTC CASSLAGDRQETQYF
many TRBJ2-1 TRBV7-9 TRBD1 TGTGCCAGCAGCGCGACAGGGCGCTCCTACAATGAGCAGTTCTTC CASSATGRSYNEQFF
few TRBJ2-5 TRBV28 - TGTGCCAGCAGTTTACGGACAGGGAGGGTGGAAGAGACCCAGTACTTC CASSLRTGRVEETQYF
few TRBJ1-5 TRBV20-1 TRBD1 TGCAGTGCTAGACGGGGACAGGCAAATCAGCCCCAGCATTTT CSARRGQANQPQHF
many TRBJ1-5 TRBV19 - TGTGCCAGTAGAGACAGGCATCAGCCCCAGCATTTT CASRDRHQPQHF
many TRBJ1-5 TRBV28 - TGTGCCTGCGGACCGCCGGGATCTCATCAGCCCCAGCATTTT CACGPPGSHQPQHF
- TRBJ1-5 TRBV4-1 - TGCGCCAGCAGCCAGACAGTAATGAGCGTTAGCAATCAGCCCCAGCATTTT CASSQTVMSVSNQPQHF
- TRBJ2-3 TRBV6-5 - TGCGCCAGCAGTTACTCGGGACGGGGCCCAGGTACGCAGTATTTT CASSYSGRGPGTQYF
many TRBJ2-2 TRBV5-1 TRBD1 TGCGCCAGCAGCATACAGGGGCACACCGGGGAGCTGTTTTTT CASSIQGHTGELFF
few TRBJ1-1 TRBV20-1 - TGCAGTGCTAAGAGGCCCATGAACACTGAAGCTTTCTTT CSAKRPMNTEAFF
- TRBJ2-3 TRBV6-5 TRBD1 TGTGCCAGCAGTTACTCGACAGGGTATAGCACAGATACGCAGTATTTT CASSYSTGYSTDTQYF
many TRBJ2-2 TRBV4-1 - TGCGCCAGCAGCCAGCCGGGACTCAACACCGGGGAGCTGTTTTTT CASSQPGLNTGELFF